Below, 4 T cell receptor beta chains from the same sample are listed, as sequenced in a study of PD-1 blockade in classical Hodgkin lymphoma. The time point is: newly diagnosed, previously untreated cHL patient sample. Measured with immunoSEQ multiplex PCR; TCRdb has only the in-frame clones, and not every one. The table includes some 49,000 clones, approximately 91% detected once. Sequenced sample: peripheral blood mononuclear cells (PBMCs). Receptor source: a human donor with classical Hodgkin lymphoma.

The rearrangement joins TRBV5-1 to TRBJ2-3; D remains unclear. The V end was cut by 1 base, the J end by 0 bases, with 6 bases between. CDR1 SGHRS and CDR2 YFSETQ come from the germline V gene. This CDR3 region has 14 residues. CDR3 coding DNA: TGCGCCAGCAGCTTGTTCGGGAGCACAGATACGCAGTATTTT. This encodes CASSLFGSTDTQYF.

The rearrangement joins TRBV28 to TRBJ2-7, with 7 bases fitting TRBD1. The germline V gene encodes CDR1 MDHEN and CDR2 SYDVKM. With V trimmed by 5 bases and J by 4 bases, 11 bases remained unmatched. This CDR3 has 15 amino acids. CDR3 in amino acids: CASSAIGRQGYEQYF. In nucleotides, the CDR3 is TGTGCCAGCAGTGCCATTGGGAGACAGGGATACGAGCAGTACTTC.

V gene TRBV19 combines with J gene TRBJ2-2, with 7 nucleotides matching TRBD2. V lost 5 bases and J lost 4; bases outside the gene matches: 4. CDR1 and CDR2 from the germline V gene are LNHDA and SQIVND (reference sequence). This CDR3 region has 14 residues. The CDR3 region is CASSSGLLTGELFF. For the CDR3, the DNA is TGTGCCAGTAGTTCGGGACTACTCACCGGGGAGCTGTTTTTT.

The chain is built from TRBV6-5 and TRBJ2-7; 11 bases fit TRBD2. This CDR3 is built from 14 residues. Looked up from germline, CDR1 is MNHEY and CDR2 is SVGAGI. V gave up 6 bases and J gave up 4 bases; unmatched junction bases: 5. The CDR3 protein is CASRARTSGYEQYV. CDR3 sequence (DNA): TGTGCCAGCAGAGCCAGGACTAGCGGGTACGAGCAGTACGTC.